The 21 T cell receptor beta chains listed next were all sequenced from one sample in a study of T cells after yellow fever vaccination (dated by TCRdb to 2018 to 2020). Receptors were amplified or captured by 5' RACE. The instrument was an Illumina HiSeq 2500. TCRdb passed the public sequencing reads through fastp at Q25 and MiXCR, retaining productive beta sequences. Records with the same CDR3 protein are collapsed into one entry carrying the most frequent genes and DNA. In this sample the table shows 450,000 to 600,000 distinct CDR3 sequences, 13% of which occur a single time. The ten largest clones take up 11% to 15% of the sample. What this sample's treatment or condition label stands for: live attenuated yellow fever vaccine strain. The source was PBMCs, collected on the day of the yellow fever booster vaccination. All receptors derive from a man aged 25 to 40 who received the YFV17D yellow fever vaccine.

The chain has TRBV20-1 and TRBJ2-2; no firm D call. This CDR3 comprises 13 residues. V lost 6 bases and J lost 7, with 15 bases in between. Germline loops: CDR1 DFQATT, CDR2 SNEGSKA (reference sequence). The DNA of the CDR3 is TGCAGTGCCTCTCGAGAGGTCGGCGGGGAGCTGTTTTTT. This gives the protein CSASREVGGELFF.

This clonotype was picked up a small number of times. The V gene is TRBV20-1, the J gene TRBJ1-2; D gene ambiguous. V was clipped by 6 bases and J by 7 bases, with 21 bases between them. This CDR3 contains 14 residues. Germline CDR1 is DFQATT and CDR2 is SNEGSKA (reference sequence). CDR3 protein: CSASRATDGFGYTF. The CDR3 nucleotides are TGCAGTGCAAGCCGGGCCACGGACGGGTTTGGCTACACCTTC.

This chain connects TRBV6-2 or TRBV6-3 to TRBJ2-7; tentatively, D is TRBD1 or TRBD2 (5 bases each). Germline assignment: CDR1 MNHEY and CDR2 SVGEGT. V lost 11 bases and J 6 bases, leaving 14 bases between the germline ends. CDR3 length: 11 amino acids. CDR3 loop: CASGQGPEQYF. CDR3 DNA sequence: TGTGCCTCGGGGCAGGGACCCGAGCAGTACTTC.

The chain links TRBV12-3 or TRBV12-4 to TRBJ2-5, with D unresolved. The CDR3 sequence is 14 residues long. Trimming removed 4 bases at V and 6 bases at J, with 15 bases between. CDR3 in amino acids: CASSSPGRLKTQYF. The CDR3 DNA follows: TGTGCCAGCAGTTCCCCCGGACGGTTAAAGACCCAGTACTTC.

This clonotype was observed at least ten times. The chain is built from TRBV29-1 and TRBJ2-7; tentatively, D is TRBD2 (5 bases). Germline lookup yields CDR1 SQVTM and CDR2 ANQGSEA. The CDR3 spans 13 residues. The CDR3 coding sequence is TGCAGTGTGGCACGCGACTACAGCTACGAGCAGTACTTC. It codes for CSVARDYSYEQYF.

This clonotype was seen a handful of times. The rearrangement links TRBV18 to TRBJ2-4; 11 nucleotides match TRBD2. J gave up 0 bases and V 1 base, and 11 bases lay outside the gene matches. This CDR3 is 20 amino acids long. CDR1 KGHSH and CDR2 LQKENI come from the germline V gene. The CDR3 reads CASSPLGLAGVKLAKNIQYF. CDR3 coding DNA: TGTGCCAGCTCACCACTAGGACTAGCGGGCGTCAAACTAGCCAAAAACATTCAGTACTTC.

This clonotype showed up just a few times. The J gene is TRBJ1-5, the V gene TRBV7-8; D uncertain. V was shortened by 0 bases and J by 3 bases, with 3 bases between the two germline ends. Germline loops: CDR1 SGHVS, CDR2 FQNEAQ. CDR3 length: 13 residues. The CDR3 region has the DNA TGTGCCAGCAGCTTAGCGACCAATCAGCCCCAGCATTTT. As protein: CASSLATNQPQHF. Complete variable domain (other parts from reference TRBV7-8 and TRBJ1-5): GAGVSQSPRYKVAKRGQDVALRCDPISGHVSLFWYQQALGQGPEFLTYFQNEAQLDKSGLPSDRFFAERPEGSVSTLKIQRTQQEDSAVYLCASSLATNQPQHFGDGTRLSIL.

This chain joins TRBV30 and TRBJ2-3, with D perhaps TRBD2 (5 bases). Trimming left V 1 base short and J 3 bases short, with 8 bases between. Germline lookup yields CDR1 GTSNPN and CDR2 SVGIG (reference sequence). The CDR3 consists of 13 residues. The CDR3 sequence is CAWSDGGTDTQYF. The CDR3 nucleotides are TGTGCCTGGAGTGACGGAGGTACAGATACGCAGTATTTT. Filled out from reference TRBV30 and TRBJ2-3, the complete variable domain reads SQTIHQWPATLVQPVGSPLSLECTVEGTSNPNLYWYRQAAGRGLQLLFYSVGIGQISSEVPQNLSASRPQDRQFILSSKKLLLSDSGFYLCAWSDGGTDTQYFGPGTRLTVL.

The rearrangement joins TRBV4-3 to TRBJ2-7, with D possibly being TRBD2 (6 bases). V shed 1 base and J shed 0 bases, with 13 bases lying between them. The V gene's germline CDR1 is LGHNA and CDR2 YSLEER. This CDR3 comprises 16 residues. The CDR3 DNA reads TGCGCCAGCAGCCAAGGGCCTAGCGTTAGCTCCTACGAGCAGTACTTC. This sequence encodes CASSQGPSVSSYEQYF.

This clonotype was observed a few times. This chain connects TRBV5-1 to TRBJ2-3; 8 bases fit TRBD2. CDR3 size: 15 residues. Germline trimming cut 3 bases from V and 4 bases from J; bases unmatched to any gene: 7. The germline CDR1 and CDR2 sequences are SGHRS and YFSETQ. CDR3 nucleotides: TGCGCCAGCAGCTGGCAGGTAGCGGGATCAGATACGCAGTATTTT. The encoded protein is CASSWQVAGSDTQYF.

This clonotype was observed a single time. CDR3 bases: TGTGCCAGCCGGGACGCGACAGGAGATCACATTCAGTACTTC. Its translation: CASRDATGDHIQYF. The V and J genes are TRBV2 and TRBJ2-4, with D possibly TRBD1 on 6 matching bases. Trimming stripped 8 bases from V and 8 bases from J, with 19 bases between. The CDR3 is 14 residues long. Germline loops: CDR1 SNHLY, CDR2 FYNNEI. The full variable domain, with the rest looked up from reference TRBV2 and TRBJ2-4, is EPEVTQTPSHQVTQMGQEVILRCVPISNHLYFYWYRQILGQKVEFLVSFYNNEISEKSEIFDDQFSVERPDGSNFTLKIRSTKLEDSAMYFCASRDATGDHIQYFGAGTRLSVL.

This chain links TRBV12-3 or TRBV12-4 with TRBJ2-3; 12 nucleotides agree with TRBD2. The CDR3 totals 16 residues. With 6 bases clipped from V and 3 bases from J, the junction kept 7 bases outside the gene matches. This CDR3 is CASRRTSGKGTDTQYF. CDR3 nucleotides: TGTGCCAGCAGACGGACTAGCGGGAAGGGGACAGATACGCAGTATTTT.

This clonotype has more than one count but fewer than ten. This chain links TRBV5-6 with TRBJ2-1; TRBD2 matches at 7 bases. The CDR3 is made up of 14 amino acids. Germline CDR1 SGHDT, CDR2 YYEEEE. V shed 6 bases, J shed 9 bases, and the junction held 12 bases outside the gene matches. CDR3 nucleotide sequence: TGTGCCAGCACCACCCGGGGGGAGAGAGGTGAGCAGTTCTTC. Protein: CASTTRGERGEQFF.

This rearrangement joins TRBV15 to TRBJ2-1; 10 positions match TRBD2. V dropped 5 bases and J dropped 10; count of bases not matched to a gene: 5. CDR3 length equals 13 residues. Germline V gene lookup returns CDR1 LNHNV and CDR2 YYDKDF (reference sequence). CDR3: CATSPNSGREQFF. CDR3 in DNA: TGTGCCACCAGCCCAAATAGCGGGAGGGAGCAGTTCTTC.

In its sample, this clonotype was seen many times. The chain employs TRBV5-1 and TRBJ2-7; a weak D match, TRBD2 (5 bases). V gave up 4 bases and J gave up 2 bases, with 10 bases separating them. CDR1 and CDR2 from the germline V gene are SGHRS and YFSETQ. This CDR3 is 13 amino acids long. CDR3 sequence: CASSASGTYEQYF. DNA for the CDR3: TGCGCCAGCAGCGCGAGCGGAACCTACGAGCAGTACTTC.

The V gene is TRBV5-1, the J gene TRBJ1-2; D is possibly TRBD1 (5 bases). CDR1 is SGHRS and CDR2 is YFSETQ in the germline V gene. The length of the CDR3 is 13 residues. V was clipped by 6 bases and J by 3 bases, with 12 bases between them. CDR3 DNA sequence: TGCGCCAGCACCGCAGGGTTTGACTATGGCTACACCTTC. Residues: CASTAGFDYGYTF. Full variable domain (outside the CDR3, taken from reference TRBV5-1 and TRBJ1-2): KAGVTQTPRYLIKTRGQQVTLSCSPISGHRSVSWYQQTPGQGLQFLFEYFSETQRNKGNFPGRFSGRQFSNSRSEMNVSTLELGDSALYLCASTAGFDYGYTFGSGTRLTVV.

This CDR3 reads CSAKGRDTYTDTQYF. In DNA form, the CDR3 reads TGCAGTGCCAAAGGCCGGGACACCTACACAGATACGCAGTATTTT. The chain links TRBV20-1 to TRBJ2-3; the D gene is possibly TRBD1 (6 bases). Germline loops: CDR1 DFQATT, CDR2 SNEGSKA (reference sequence). V lost 6 bases and J 2 bases, leaving 18 bases between the germline ends. The CDR3 spans 15 residues.

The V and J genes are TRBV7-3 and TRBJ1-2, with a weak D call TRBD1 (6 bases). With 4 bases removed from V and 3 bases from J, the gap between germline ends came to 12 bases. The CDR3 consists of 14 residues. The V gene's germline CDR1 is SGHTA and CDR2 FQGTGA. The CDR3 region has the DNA TGTGCCAGCAGCTCCGGGGGGGGCGACTATGGCTACACCTTC. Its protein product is CASSSGGGDYGYTF.

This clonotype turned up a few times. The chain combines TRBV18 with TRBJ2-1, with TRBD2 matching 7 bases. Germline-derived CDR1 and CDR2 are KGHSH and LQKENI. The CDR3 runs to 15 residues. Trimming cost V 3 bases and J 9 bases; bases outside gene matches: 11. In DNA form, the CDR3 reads TGTGCCAGCTCACCTCGTCTGGGAGGGCCAGGTGAGCAGTTCTTC. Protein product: CASSPRLGGPGEQFF.

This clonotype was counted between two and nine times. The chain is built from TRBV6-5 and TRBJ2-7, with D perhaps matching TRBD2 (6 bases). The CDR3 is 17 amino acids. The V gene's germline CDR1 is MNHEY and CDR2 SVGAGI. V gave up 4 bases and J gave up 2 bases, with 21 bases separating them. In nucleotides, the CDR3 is TGTGCCAGCAGTTCAACCCGACTAGGTGAGGCGGCCTACGAGCAGTACTTC. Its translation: CASSSTRLGEAAYEQYF.

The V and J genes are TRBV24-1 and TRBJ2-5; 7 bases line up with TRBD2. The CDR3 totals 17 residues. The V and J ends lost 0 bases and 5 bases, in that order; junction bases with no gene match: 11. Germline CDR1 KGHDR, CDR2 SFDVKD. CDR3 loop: CATSDLASGKGGETQYF. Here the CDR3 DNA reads TGTGCCACCAGTGATTTGGCCAGCGGGAAGGGTGGGGAGACCCAGTACTTC.